The T cell receptor beta chain described here comes from a study of T cell responses to AZD1222 COVID-19 vaccine. To note about this clone: Antigen specificity is unknown.

The CDR3 is 16 amino acids. Some clones are missing from TCRdb's copy, which holds only in-frame ones; the method was immunoSEQ multiplex PCR. Of more than 85,000 clones in the sample, around 93% were seen once. Study results and limitations: Spike-specific TCR breadth and depth both grew after two AZD1222 doses.

The starting material was peripheral blood, obtained 28 days after the second AZD1222 dose. The chain recombines TRBV21-1 with TRBJ1-5; the table calls TRBD1, which could not be checked here. TRBV21-1 is assigned pseudogene status. The TCR sequence derives from an adult who received the AZD1222 COVID-19 vaccine. The CDR3 loop is CASSKEVTGSNQPQHF. CDR3 sequence (DNA): TGTGCCAGCAGCAAAGAAGTCACAGGGAGCAATCAGCCCCAGCATTTT.